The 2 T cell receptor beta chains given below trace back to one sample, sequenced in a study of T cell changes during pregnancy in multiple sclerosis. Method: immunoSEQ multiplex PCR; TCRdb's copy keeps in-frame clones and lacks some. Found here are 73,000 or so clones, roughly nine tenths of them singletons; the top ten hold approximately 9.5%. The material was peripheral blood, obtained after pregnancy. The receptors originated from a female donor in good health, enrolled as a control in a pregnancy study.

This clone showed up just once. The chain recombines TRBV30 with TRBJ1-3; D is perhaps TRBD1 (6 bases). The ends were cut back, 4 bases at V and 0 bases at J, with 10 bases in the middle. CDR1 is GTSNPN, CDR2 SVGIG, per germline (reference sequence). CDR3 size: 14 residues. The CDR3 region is CAWTDSHSGNTIYF. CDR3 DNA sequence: TGTGCCTGGACGGACAGCCACTCTGGAAACACCATATATTTT. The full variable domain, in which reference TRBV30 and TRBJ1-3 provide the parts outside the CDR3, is SQTIHQWPATLVQPVGSPLSLECTVEGTSNPNLYWYRQAAGRGLQLLFYSVGIGQISSEVPQNLSASRPQDRQFILSSKKLLLSDSGFYLCAWTDSHSGNTIYFGEGSWLTVV.

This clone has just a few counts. Here the CDR3 DNA reads TGTGCCAGCACATTGACAGGGAACACCGGGGAGCTGTTTTTT. This translates into CASTLTGNTGELFF. The chain combines TRBV9 with TRBJ2-2, with D possibly matching TRBD1 (6 bases). CDR1 is SGDLS and CDR2 is YYNGEE in the germline V gene. CDR3 length equals 14 residues. V lost 6 bases, J lost 1 base, and 10 bases lay in between.